These T cell receptor beta chains were read from a single sample in a study of identical twins. MiXCR, run by TCRdb on the 5' RACE reads, gives a single entry per CDR3 protein. The table shows 250,000 or so distinct CDR3 sequences, with around 8.8% occurring only once. In addition, the sample was reused for a study of yellow fever vaccine responses in identical twins.

The specimen was CD8+ T cells sorted from blood. All receptors come from a woman under 30 in good health. Each CDR3 is given with its conserved first and last residue. For some rows the clone size is stated as once, few or many, or as a class when expanded; others skip it.

j_gene: TRBJ2-7; v_gene: TRBV20-1; abundance: many; CDR3aa: CSARVIAGSYEQYF
j_gene: TRBJ2-1; v_gene: TRBV6-4; abundance: many; CDR3aa: CASSAREGSYNEQFF
j_gene: TRBJ2-7; v_gene: TRBV4-3; abundance: -; CDR3aa: CASSQDRREEQYF
j_gene: TRBJ2-1; v_gene: TRBV20-1; abundance: -; CDR3aa: CSARSGREVDEQFF
j_gene: TRBJ2-7; v_gene: TRBV30; abundance: few; CDR3aa: CAWSVSGTIEQYF
j_gene: TRBJ2-7; v_gene: TRBV12-3/TRBV12-4; abundance: medium-sized; CDR3aa: CASSFGNSYEQYF
j_gene: TRBJ2-1; v_gene: TRBV5-6; abundance: -; CDR3aa: CASSLGPLNEQFF
j_gene: TRBJ2-5; v_gene: TRBV11-2; abundance: few; CDR3aa: CASSWGSGDLGETQYF
j_gene: TRBJ2-5; v_gene: TRBV15; abundance: -; CDR3aa: CATSTGMEETQYF
j_gene: TRBJ2-2; v_gene: TRBV7-9; abundance: -; CDR3aa: CASSLSGDQNTGELFF
j_gene: TRBJ2-7; v_gene: TRBV27; abundance: -; CDR3aa: CASSLRTTYEQYF
j_gene: TRBJ2-5; v_gene: TRBV6-1; abundance: -; CDR3aa: CASSDRGQVGQETQYF
j_gene: TRBJ2-6; v_gene: TRBV2; abundance: -; CDR3aa: CASGTVESSGANVLTF
j_gene: TRBJ1-2; v_gene: TRBV20-1; abundance: few; CDR3aa: CSARESDSNYGYTF
j_gene: TRBJ2-3; v_gene: TRBV7-8; abundance: -; CDR3aa: CASSSTATDTQYF
j_gene: TRBJ2-1; v_gene: TRBV5-1; abundance: many; CDR3aa: CASSLELDTSSYNEQFF
j_gene: TRBJ1-2; v_gene: TRBV12-3/TRBV12-4; abundance: few; CDR3aa: CASSLRATFAIYGYTF
j_gene: TRBJ1-1; v_gene: TRBV20-1; abundance: -; CDR3aa: CSAREGLNTEAFF
j_gene: TRBJ2-7; v_gene: TRBV7-9; abundance: many; CDR3aa: CASSFVAGASYEQYF
j_gene: TRBJ1-1; v_gene: TRBV29-1; abundance: few; CDR3aa: CSVVSLQNTEAFF
j_gene: TRBJ2-3; v_gene: TRBV7-6; abundance: -; CDR3aa: CASSFPDRAQGDTQYF
j_gene: TRBJ2-3; v_gene: TRBV10-3; abundance: many; CDR3aa: CAISEGTSGGLTDTQYF
j_gene: TRBJ2-3; v_gene: TRBV15; abundance: few; CDR3aa: CATSSRDRGTDTQYF
j_gene: TRBJ1-1; v_gene: TRBV3-1; abundance: few; CDR3aa: CASSSSRYTEAFF
j_gene: TRBJ2-1; v_gene: TRBV28; abundance: -; CDR3aa: CASSFVNEQFF
j_gene: TRBJ1-1; v_gene: TRBV29-1; abundance: many; CDR3aa: CSVDRAGSGTEAFF
j_gene: TRBJ1-1; v_gene: TRBV7-2; abundance: few; CDR3aa: CASSLVQGETEAFF
j_gene: TRBJ2-4; v_gene: TRBV12-3/TRBV12-4; abundance: -; CDR3aa: CASSLDLENIQYF
j_gene: TRBJ1-4; v_gene: TRBV6-1; abundance: -; CDR3aa: CASNTRGSEEKLFF
j_gene: TRBJ2-7; v_gene: TRBV4-3; abundance: many; CDR3aa: CASSPGDTSYEQYF
j_gene: TRBJ2-7; v_gene: TRBV12-3/TRBV12-4; abundance: many; CDR3aa: CASSFGDRGYEQYF
j_gene: TRBJ2-1; v_gene: TRBV27; abundance: many; CDR3aa: CASSRQGGYNEQFF
j_gene: TRBJ2-5; v_gene: TRBV11-2; abundance: many; CDR3aa: CASSLGLATVETQYF
j_gene: TRBJ2-3; v_gene: TRBV29-1; abundance: -; CDR3aa: CSVAGPSTDTQYF
j_gene: TRBJ2-7; v_gene: TRBV3-1; abundance: -; CDR3aa: CASSQVLTSGANYEQYF
j_gene: TRBJ2-7; v_gene: TRBV7-9; abundance: -; CDR3aa: CASSLGAIEQHF
j_gene: TRBJ1-2; v_gene: TRBV11-1; abundance: few; CDR3aa: CASSSLSDQWQGTYGYTF
j_gene: TRBJ2-7; v_gene: TRBV11-2; abundance: few; CDR3aa: CASSRDPGQSYEQYF
j_gene: TRBJ2-3; v_gene: TRBV2; abundance: few; CDR3aa: CASSKVENTDTQYF
j_gene: TRBJ2-5; v_gene: TRBV7-9; abundance: many; CDR3aa: CASSYTSSGAEETQYF
j_gene: TRBJ2-1; v_gene: TRBV7-2; abundance: few; CDR3aa: CASSSPGLAGYNEQFF
j_gene: TRBJ2-7; v_gene: TRBV28; abundance: many; CDR3aa: CASSFLASGSSYEQYF
j_gene: TRBJ2-6; v_gene: TRBV20-1; abundance: -; CDR3aa: CSARDQAPASGANVLTF
j_gene: TRBJ2-7; v_gene: TRBV7-9; abundance: few; CDR3aa: CASSFRDKSYEQYF
j_gene: TRBJ1-6; v_gene: TRBV6-1; abundance: -; CDR3aa: CASSRTSGRSSYNSPLHF
j_gene: TRBJ2-1; v_gene: TRBV7-9; abundance: -; CDR3aa: CASDSSNEQFF
j_gene: TRBJ1-6; v_gene: TRBV6-1; abundance: many; CDR3aa: CASGDRGVSPLHF
j_gene: TRBJ2-1; v_gene: TRBV13; abundance: many; CDR3aa: CATPLETSLYNEQFF
j_gene: TRBJ2-2; v_gene: TRBV4-2; abundance: few; CDR3aa: CASSQGRGLADSRNTGELFF
j_gene: TRBJ2-1; v_gene: TRBV3-1; abundance: many; CDR3aa: CASSQRYRRGESSYNEQFF
j_gene: TRBJ2-5; v_gene: TRBV29-1; abundance: many; CDR3aa: CSVEGLSGGTWNQETQYF
j_gene: TRBJ2-1; v_gene: TRBV5-6; abundance: -; CDR3aa: CASRQGGTQQFF